The text below deals with one T cell receptor beta chain. The record originates from a study of prognosis after radiotherapy for stage I lung cancer. Trimming removed 2 bases from V and 0 bases from J, with 6 bases in between. Germline CDR1 GTSNPN, CDR2 SVGIG (reference sequence). The CDR3 is 13 residues long. The authors amplified TCR beta CDR3 from genomic DNA using two-round multiplex PCR. Primers specific to each TRBV and TRBJ gene drove first-round PCR. Via MiXCR, TCRdb re-called the multiplex PCR reads, giving one row per CDR3 protein. This table has about 15,000 distinct CDR3 sequences, 15% to 20% appearing once.

Here the sequenced sample was PBMCs, taken before or after stereotactic body radiation therapy (not recorded which). The rearrangement joins TRBV30 to TRBJ2-3; D may be TRBD1 or TRBD2 (5 bases each). This sequence was found in a donor aged 50 or older with non-small cell lung cancer. CDR3 loop: CAWSRDSTDTQYF. The CDR3 DNA sequence: TGTGCCTGGAGTAGGGACAGCACAGATACGCAGTATTTT.